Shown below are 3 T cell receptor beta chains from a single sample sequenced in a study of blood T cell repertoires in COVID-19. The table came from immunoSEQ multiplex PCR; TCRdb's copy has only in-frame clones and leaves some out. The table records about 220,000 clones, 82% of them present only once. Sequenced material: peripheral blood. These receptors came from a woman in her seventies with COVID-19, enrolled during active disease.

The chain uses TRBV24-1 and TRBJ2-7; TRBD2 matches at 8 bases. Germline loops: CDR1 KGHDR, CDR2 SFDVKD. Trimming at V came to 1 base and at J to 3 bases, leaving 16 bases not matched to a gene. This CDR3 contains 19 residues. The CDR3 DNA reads TGTGCCACCAGTGATTTAGGGCCGGGAGGGCCTCCAACTGGCTACGAGCAGTACTTC. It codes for CATSDLGPGGPPTGYEQYF.

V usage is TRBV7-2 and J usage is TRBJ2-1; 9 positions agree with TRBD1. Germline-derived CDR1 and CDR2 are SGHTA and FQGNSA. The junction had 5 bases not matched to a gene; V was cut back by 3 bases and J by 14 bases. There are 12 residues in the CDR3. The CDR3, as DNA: TGTGCCAGCAGCTTGCCGGGACAGGGTAAGTTCTTC. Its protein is CASSLPGQGKFF.

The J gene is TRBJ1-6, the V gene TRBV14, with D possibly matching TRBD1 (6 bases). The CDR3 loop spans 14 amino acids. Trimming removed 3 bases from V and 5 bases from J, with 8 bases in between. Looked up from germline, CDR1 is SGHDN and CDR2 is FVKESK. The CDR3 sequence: CASSQYRDNSPLHF. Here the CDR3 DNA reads TGTGCCAGCAGCCAGTACAGGGATAATTCACCCCTCCACTTT.